One T cell receptor beta chain is described in this entry. Its matching antigen is unknown. This specimen includes other DNA sequences encoding the same CDR3. The data originate from a study of T cell responses to AZD1222 COVID-19 vaccine. Broader study findings: The breadth and depth of Spike-specific TCRs increased once two AZD1222 doses had been given.

The CDR3 is 11 residues long. CDR1 is SGHRS and CDR2 is YFSETQ in the germline V gene. The germline V and J ends were trimmed by 3 bases and 5 bases, with 5 bases remaining between them. Generated by immunoSEQ multiplex PCR, the TCRdb table keeps only in-frame clones and is missing some. In the table there are roughly 250,000 clones, 90% to 95% of which are singletons. The V gene is TRBV5-1, the J gene TRBJ2-5; no clear D. This clonotype originated in an adult in good health. The sample consisted of peripheral blood, taken on day 0 of AZD1222 vaccination. CDR3 in amino acids: CASSSQETQYF. The CDR3 DNA is TGCGCCAGCAGCTCTCAGGAGACCCAGTACTTC.